The clone carrying this T cell receptor (beta chain) showed up just a few times. What it recognizes is unknown. This sample was included in a study of cytomegalovirus exposure and HLA in healthy donors. Study outcomes and limitations: Follow-up analysis seemed to connect common viral pathogens with several of the most significant clusters identified.

Germline CDR1 reads SGHRS; CDR2 reads YFSETQ. This CDR3 contains 15 residues. J lost 5 bases, V lost 0 bases, and 4 bases had no gene match. The PCR made use of 60 Vbeta and 13 Jbeta primers. Repertoires were generated with immunoSEQ multiplex PCR, while TCRdb's copy carries only in-frame clones and drops some. In the table there are 100,000 to 150,000 clones, about a sixth of which are singletons. Sequencing was done on a sample of PBMCs. V gene TRBV5-1 combines with J gene TRBJ2-1; 8 bases are a match to TRBD2. This TCR derives from a female donor in good health and CMV-seropositive. CDR3 amino acids: CASSLVAGGNNEQFF. Here the CDR3 DNA reads TGCGCCAGCAGCTTGGTTGCGGGGGGTAACAATGAGCAGTTCTTC.